Listed below are T cell receptor beta chains from one sample, sequenced in a study of blood T cells in healthy people across ages. TCRdb recomputed calls from the 5' RACE reads with MiXCR, one row per CDR3 protein. The table has about 620,000 distinct CDR3 sequences, under 65% seen once. The sequenced material came from blood. These receptors came from a woman older than 75 in good health. The CDR3 runs from the conserved cysteine through the conserved F or W. A D gene is named only where the DNA matches it firmly. For some rows the clone size is stated as once, few or many, or as a class when expanded; others skip it.

cdr3_aa: CASSQDRGNEQFF; cdr3_nt: TGTGCCAGCAGCCAAGACAGGGGGAATGAGCAGTTCTTC; j_call: TRBJ2-1; d_call: TRBD1; clone_size: many; v_call: TRBV14
cdr3_aa: CSVDGPAGDSTDTQYF; cdr3_nt: TGCAGCGTTGATGGTCCGGCGGGGGACAGCACAGATACGCAGTATTTT; j_call: TRBJ2-3; d_call: TRBD2; clone_size: once; v_call: TRBV29-1
cdr3_aa: CASSQAGTSGSLDEQFF; cdr3_nt: TGTGCCAGCAGCCAGGCCGGGACTAGCGGGAGTTTGGATGAGCAGTTCTTC; j_call: TRBJ2-1; d_call: TRBD2; clone_size: .; v_call: TRBV13
cdr3_aa: CASRREGRNEKLFF; cdr3_nt: TGTGCCAGCAGACGCGAAGGGAGGAATGAAAAACTGTTTTTT; j_call: TRBJ1-4; d_call: .; clone_size: few; v_call: TRBV25-1
cdr3_aa: CASSLRQMNTEAFF; cdr3_nt: TGTGCCAGCAGCTTGCGACAGATGAACACTGAAGCTTTCTTT; j_call: TRBJ1-1; d_call: .; clone_size: .; v_call: TRBV5-4
cdr3_aa: CASSQSIVTQNTQYF; cdr3_nt: TGTGCCAGCAGCCAAAGCATTGTCACGCAAAATACGCAGTATTTT; j_call: TRBJ2-3; d_call: .; clone_size: few; v_call: TRBV3-1
cdr3_aa: CATSDPTPSSDTQYF; cdr3_nt: TGTGCCACCAGTGACCCTACCCCTTCATCGGATACGCAGTATTTT; j_call: TRBJ2-3; d_call: .; clone_size: many; v_call: TRBV24-1
cdr3_aa: CASSRQGVEYTQYF; cdr3_nt: TGTGCCAGCAGCCGACAGGGAGTTGAGTATACGCAGTATTTT; j_call: TRBJ2-3; d_call: TRBD1; clone_size: .; v_call: TRBV14
cdr3_aa: CASTANTAGANVLTF; cdr3_nt: TGTGCCAGCACGGCGAATACAGCTGGGGCCAACGTCCTGACTTTC; j_call: TRBJ2-6; d_call: .; clone_size: many; v_call: TRBV2
cdr3_aa: CASSVGPGQEAYEQYF; cdr3_nt: TGTGCCAGCAGCGTAGGGCCGGGACAGGAGGCCTACGAGCAGTACTTC; j_call: TRBJ2-7; d_call: TRBD1; clone_size: .; v_call: TRBV7-2
cdr3_aa: CASSPVSSLFF; cdr3_nt: TGTGCCAGCAGCCCCGTGTCTAGCCTGTTCTTC; j_call: TRBJ2-1; d_call: .; clone_size: .; v_call: TRBV2
cdr3_aa: CAISSGTGENYNEQFF; cdr3_nt: TGTGCCATCAGCTCCGGGACAGGGGAAAATTACAATGAGCAGTTCTTC; j_call: TRBJ2-1; d_call: TRBD1; clone_size: many; v_call: TRBV10-3
cdr3_aa: CASSFGQGGSYGYTF; cdr3_nt: TGTGCCAGCAGCTTCGGACAGGGGGGGAGCTATGGCTACACCTTC; j_call: TRBJ1-2; d_call: TRBD1; clone_size: few; v_call: TRBV11-2
cdr3_aa: CASSLAQGGIYEQYF; cdr3_nt: TGCGCCAGCAGCTTGGCCCAAGGCGGGATTTACGAGCAGTACTTC; j_call: TRBJ2-7; d_call: .; clone_size: many; v_call: TRBV5-1
cdr3_aa: CSGEVALEQYF; cdr3_nt: TGCAGTGGAGAAGTGGCTTTGGAGCAGTACTTC; j_call: TRBJ2-7; d_call: .; clone_size: .; v_call: TRBV20-1
cdr3_aa: CASSFQGANTEAFF; cdr3_nt: TGTGCCAGCAGTTTTCAGGGGGCAAACACTGAAGCTTTCTTT; j_call: TRBJ1-1; d_call: TRBD1; clone_size: many; v_call: TRBV6-2/TRBV6-3
cdr3_aa: CASSQDSGRSHEQYF; cdr3_nt: TGTGCCAGCAGCCAAGATTCGGGTCGCTCCCACGAGCAGTACTTC; j_call: TRBJ2-7; d_call: .; clone_size: few; v_call: TRBV4-2
cdr3_aa: CASSPDFAATEAFF; cdr3_nt: TGCGCCAGCAGCCCGGACTTCGCGGCGACTGAAGCTTTCTTT; j_call: TRBJ1-1; d_call: .; clone_size: .; v_call: TRBV5-1
cdr3_aa: CASRGLALGEQFF; cdr3_nt: TGTGCCAGCAGGGGACTGGCCTTAGGTGAGCAGTTCTTC; j_call: TRBJ2-1; d_call: .; clone_size: many; v_call: TRBV6-1
cdr3_aa: CASSQEGYYEQYF; cdr3_nt: TGTGCCAGCAGCCAGGAGGGATACTACGAGCAGTACTTC; j_call: TRBJ2-7; d_call: .; clone_size: few; v_call: TRBV3-1
cdr3_aa: CASSHLGPNEQFF; cdr3_nt: TGTGCCAGCAGCCACCTGGGTCCAAATGAGCAGTTCTTC; j_call: TRBJ2-1; d_call: .; clone_size: many; v_call: TRBV3-1
cdr3_aa: CASSFGTGTGQPQHF; cdr3_nt: TGTGCCAGCAGTTTCGGCACAGGGACAGGACAGCCCCAGCATTTT; j_call: TRBJ1-5; d_call: TRBD1; clone_size: .; v_call: TRBV28
cdr3_aa: CSVLAAQLNEQFF; cdr3_nt: TGCAGCGTTTTGGCGGCCCAACTCAATGAGCAGTTCTTC; j_call: TRBJ2-1; d_call: .; clone_size: .; v_call: TRBV29-1
cdr3_aa: CASSQKKGDNEQFF; cdr3_nt: TGCGCCAGCAGCCAAAAGAAGGGGGACAATGAGCAGTTCTTC; j_call: TRBJ2-1; d_call: .; clone_size: .; v_call: TRBV4-1
cdr3_aa: CASSLDGAGGELFF; cdr3_nt: TGTGCCAGCAGCTTAGACGGGGCGGGCGGGGAGCTGTTTTTT; j_call: TRBJ2-2; d_call: .; clone_size: .; v_call: TRBV7-3
cdr3_aa: CAISESSPLAGGGEQYF; cdr3_nt: TGTGCCATCAGTGAGTCCTCCCCCCTAGCGGGTGGAGGGGAGCAGTACTTC; j_call: TRBJ2-7; d_call: TRBD2; clone_size: once; v_call: TRBV10-3
cdr3_aa: CASSYPLRHHLPTGELFF; cdr3_nt: TGTGCCAGCAGTTACCCCCTGAGGCACCACCTCCCCACCGGGGAGCTGTTTTTT; j_call: TRBJ2-2; d_call: .; clone_size: many; v_call: TRBV6-6
cdr3_aa: CARGPRRAPDTRYF; cdr3_nt: TGTGCCAGAGGTCCACGGCGGGCCCCGGATACGCGGTATTTT; j_call: TRBJ2-3; d_call: .; clone_size: .; v_call: TRBV2
cdr3_aa: CSGGLAGAAGELFF; cdr3_nt: TGCAGTGGAGGACTAGCGGGAGCAGCCGGGGAGCTGTTTTTT; j_call: TRBJ2-2; d_call: TRBD2; clone_size: few; v_call: TRBV20-1
cdr3_aa: CASSAARQAKADTQYF; cdr3_nt: TGTGCCAGCAGTGCTGCCAGACAGGCCAAGGCAGATACGCAGTATTTT; j_call: TRBJ2-3; d_call: .; clone_size: .; v_call: TRBV12-3/TRBV12-4
cdr3_aa: CASSQERGGRREQFF; cdr3_nt: TGTGCCAGCAGCCAAGAAAGGGGGGGAAGGCGGGAGCAGTTCTTC; j_call: TRBJ2-1; d_call: .; clone_size: .; v_call: TRBV4-2
cdr3_aa: CASSPRTSGRGEQFF; cdr3_nt: TGTGCCAGCAGCCCCCGGACTAGCGGGAGAGGGGAGCAGTTCTTC; j_call: TRBJ2-1; d_call: TRBD2; clone_size: once; v_call: TRBV3-1
cdr3_aa: CASSPATSGGVQETQYF; cdr3_nt: TGTGCCAGCAGCCCTGCGACTAGCGGGGGGGTACAAGAGACCCAGTACTTC; j_call: TRBJ2-5; d_call: TRBD2; clone_size: .; v_call: TRBV13
cdr3_aa: CASSSRAGEGYNEQFF; cdr3_nt: TGTGCCAGCAGCTCGAGGGCCGGGGAAGGTTACAATGAGCAGTTCTTC; j_call: TRBJ2-1; d_call: .; clone_size: .; v_call: TRBV7-9
cdr3_aa: CSARGQPANEQFF; cdr3_nt: TGCAGTGCGAGAGGGCAGCCGGCCAATGAGCAGTTCTTC; j_call: TRBJ2-1; d_call: .; clone_size: .; v_call: TRBV20-1
cdr3_aa: CASSLSVRETNEKLFF; cdr3_nt: TGTGCCAGCAGTTTATCGGTCCGGGAAACTAATGAAAAACTGTTTTTT; j_call: TRBJ1-4; d_call: .; clone_size: .; v_call: TRBV27
cdr3_aa: CASTLGASGDVNKRFF; cdr3_nt: TGTGCCAGCACCCTGGGGGCTAGCGGAGATGTTAATAAGCGGTTCTTC; j_call: TRBJ2-1; d_call: .; clone_size: .; v_call: TRBV7-9
cdr3_aa: CASRQSGGYNEQFF; cdr3_nt: TGTGCCAGCAGACAAAGCGGGGGGTACAATGAGCAGTTCTTC; j_call: TRBJ2-1; d_call: TRBD2; clone_size: many; v_call: TRBV3-1
cdr3_aa: CASGTGGIGELFF; cdr3_nt: TGTGCCAGCGGGACAGGGGGTATCGGGGAGCTGTTTTTT; j_call: TRBJ2-2; d_call: TRBD1; clone_size: .; v_call: TRBV2
cdr3_aa: CSAREQDLGNYGYTF; cdr3_nt: TGCAGTGCTAGAGAACAGGACCTAGGGAACTATGGCTACACCTTC; j_call: TRBJ1-2; d_call: .; clone_size: .; v_call: TRBV20-1
cdr3_aa: CASSLETSNQPQHF; cdr3_nt: TGTGCCAGCAGCTTAGAGACTAGCAATCAGCCCCAGCATTTT; j_call: TRBJ1-5; d_call: .; clone_size: few; v_call: TRBV5-5
cdr3_aa: CASSPQTAIYGYTF; cdr3_nt: TGCGCCAGCAGCCCCCAGACGGCAATCTATGGCTACACCTTC; j_call: TRBJ1-2; d_call: .; clone_size: .; v_call: TRBV4-1
cdr3_aa: CASRPWWGSSGTDTQYF; cdr3_nt: TGTGCCAGCAGACCCTGGTGGGGAAGTTCTGGCACAGATACGCAGTATTTT; j_call: TRBJ2-3; d_call: .; clone_size: many; v_call: TRBV28
cdr3_aa: CANSKGGPSTDTQYF; cdr3_nt: TGTGCCAACTCTAAGGGCGGGCCCAGCACAGATACGCAGTATTTT; j_call: TRBJ2-3; d_call: .; clone_size: many; v_call: TRBV10-3
cdr3_aa: CASSSGTSFSEQYF; cdr3_nt: TGTGCCAGCAGCTCCGGGACTAGTTTCAGCGAGCAGTACTTC; j_call: TRBJ2-7; d_call: TRBD2; clone_size: .; v_call: TRBV7-2
cdr3_aa: CSVEVTGGKTQYF; cdr3_nt: TGCAGCGTTGAAGTAACGGGTGGAAAGACCCAGTACTTC; j_call: TRBJ2-5; d_call: .; clone_size: .; v_call: TRBV29-1
cdr3_aa: CASSSLAASYEQYF; cdr3_nt: TGTGCCAGCAGTTCGCTAGCGGCCTCCTACGAGCAGTACTTC; j_call: TRBJ2-7; d_call: TRBD2; clone_size: many; v_call: TRBV28
cdr3_aa: CSARDRVGLAGGPDTQYF; cdr3_nt: TGCAGTGCTAGAGATAGGGTGGGTCTAGCGGGAGGGCCAGATACGCAGTATTTT; j_call: TRBJ2-3; d_call: TRBD2; clone_size: many; v_call: TRBV20-1
cdr3_aa: CASSVGATQETQYF; cdr3_nt: TGTGCCAGCAGCGTAGGGGCAACCCAAGAGACCCAGTACTTC; j_call: TRBJ2-5; d_call: .; clone_size: few; v_call: TRBV9
cdr3_aa: CASSLQDGGGRRSPLHF; cdr3_nt: TGTGCCAGCAGCTTACAGGATGGGGGAGGGCGACGTTCACCCCTCCACTTT; j_call: TRBJ1-6; d_call: .; clone_size: .; v_call: TRBV7-9
cdr3_aa: CASSSFRRVTDTQYF; cdr3_nt: TGTGCCAGCAGCTCCTTTCGAAGGGTTACTGATACGCAGTATTTT; j_call: TRBJ2-3; d_call: .; clone_size: few; v_call: TRBV7-9
cdr3_aa: CASSLADTNTEAFF; cdr3_nt: TGTGCCAGCAGTTTGGCGGACACGAACACTGAAGCTTTCTTT; j_call: TRBJ1-1; d_call: .; clone_size: .; v_call: TRBV28
cdr3_aa: CSGTGSQTQYF; cdr3_nt: TGCAGCGGGACAGGTAGCCAGACCCAGTACTTC; j_call: TRBJ2-5; d_call: TRBD1; clone_size: many; v_call: TRBV29-1
cdr3_aa: CASSLENVSGEQYF; cdr3_nt: TGTGCCAGCAGTTTAGAAAACGTCTCGGGGGAGCAGTACTTC; j_call: TRBJ2-4; d_call: .; clone_size: .; v_call: TRBV12-3/TRBV12-4
cdr3_aa: CASSSGGQWETQYF; cdr3_nt: TGTGCCAGCAGCTCGGGAGGGCAATGGGAGACCCAGTACTTC; j_call: TRBJ2-5; d_call: TRBD2; clone_size: .; v_call: TRBV7-2
cdr3_aa: CASSQNQGSSTGELFF; cdr3_nt: TGTGCCAGCAGCCAGAATCAGGGGTCCTCCACCGGGGAGCTGTTTTTT; j_call: TRBJ2-2; d_call: .; clone_size: .; v_call: TRBV4-2
cdr3_aa: CASSSPTLRRGEKLFF; cdr3_nt: TGTGCCAGCAGCTCCCCGACTCTCCGGCGGGGTGAAAAACTGTTTTTT; j_call: TRBJ1-4; d_call: .; clone_size: .; v_call: TRBV7-2
cdr3_aa: CASSRQGNYGCTF; cdr3_nt: TGTGCCAGCAGTCGACAGGGAAACTATGGCTGCACCTTC; j_call: TRBJ1-2; d_call: TRBD1; clone_size: .; v_call: TRBV12-3/TRBV12-4
cdr3_aa: CASSSGREQFF; cdr3_nt: TGTGCCAGCAGTTCAGGGAGGGAGCAGTTCTTC; j_call: TRBJ2-1; d_call: .; clone_size: .; v_call: TRBV28